This T cell receptor beta chain was captured by sequencing in a study of control samples from healthy donors and cancer patients. This clone appeared once. TCRdb's copy holds only in-frame clones and misses some; the assay was immunoSEQ multiplex PCR. The table lists over 120,000 clones, roughly 94% of them singletons. Between the trimmed V and J ends, which lost 3 bases and 6 bases, there was a span of 18 bases. The CDR3 spans 16 residues. The germline V gene has CDR1 ENHRY and CDR2 SYGVKD. Sequenced sample: PBMCs. The sequence derives from a man aged 55 to 70 with colorectal cancer. V and J are TRBV10-3 and TRBJ2-1, with a possible D match to TRBD1 (6 bases). The DNA of the CDR3 is TGTGCCATCAGTGACTTACAGGGCGCAGTGGGCAATGAGCAGTTCTTC. Translation: CAISDLQGAVGNEQFF.